This TCR beta chain comes out of a study of blood T cell repertoires in COVID-19. Looking at the study overall: Italy, Spain and the United States were the sources of the convalescent and acute COVID-19 samples. In each case, the material was cDNA or gDNA derived from T cells, B-cell-depleted T cells, or PBMCs.

V was pared by 1 base and J by 3 bases, with 6 bases of the junction left unmatched. The germline V gene has CDR1 SGDLS and CDR2 YYNGEE. The CDR3 sequence is 15 residues long. Authors' analysis steps: It was from reference gene primer amplification that nucleated cell counts were estimated. Repertoires were generated with immunoSEQ multiplex PCR, while TCRdb's copy carries only in-frame clones and drops some. Clone size and V and J calls were adopted from that table, with D and trimming inferred from the DNA. The sample lists some 240,000 clones; around 83% were seen once. This chain links TRBV9 with TRBJ2-5; 7 bases are a match to TRBD1. The sample consisted of peripheral blood. The TCR was taken from a woman aged 40 to 50 who had recovered from COVID-19. CDR3 protein: CASSVSGTVEETQYF. CDR3 nucleotides: TGTGCCAGCAGCGTAAGTGGGACAGTTGAAGAGACCCAGTACTTC.